This section outlines one TCR beta chain sequence together with its context. Antigen unknown. Replicate PCRs from sorted subsets contained about 0.2 ug DNA, which is 30,000 to 35,000 T cell genomes. Using immunoSEQ multiplex PCR, the repertoire was profiled, and TCRdb retains in-frame clones only, with some absent. Among some 1.5 million clones listed, nearly 99% were seen once. This sample was included in a study of shared clonotypes between healthy human individuals. Study observations and caveats: Naive subsets tended to show greater estimated richness than memory subsets.

The CDR3 contains 14 residues. Germline lookup yields CDR1 MNHNS and CDR2 SASEGT. Trimming at V came to 4 bases and at J to 6 bases, leaving 8 bases not matched to a gene. The chain combines TRBV6-1 with TRBJ1-1, with TRBD1 identical over 7 bases. The sequence derives from a man between 25 and 39 years old in good health. The source material was naive CD4+ T cells sorted from blood. Subset described: CD45RA+ positively selected. The CDR3 DNA follows: TGTGCCAGCAGTGCGGATCGGACAGGAGCTGAAGCTTTCTTT. Translated, it gives CASSADRTGAEAFF.